The rows below give T cell receptor beta chains drawn from one sample of a study of blood T cell repertoires in COVID-19. Generated by immunoSEQ multiplex PCR, the TCRdb table keeps only in-frame clones and is missing some. The sample consists of more than 90,000 clones, about 85% of them appearing once. The source material was peripheral blood. These receptors all come from an older man with acute or convalescent COVID-19. The CDR3 runs from the conserved cysteine through the conserved F or W. D genes are given only for firm matches. Expanded clones are given a class, and other clones once, few, many or no size at all.

cdr3_nt cdr3_aa v_call d_call clone_size j_call cdr3_length
TGCGCCAGCAGCTTTGACGGGATGAACACTGAAGCTTTCTTT CASSFDGMNTEAFF TRBV10-2 NA medium-sized TRBJ1-1 14
TGTGCCAGCAGCTTAGCGGGCGGGAGGACCTACAATGAGCAGTTCTTC CASSLAGGRTYNEQFF TRBV7-2 TRBD2 NA TRBJ2-1 16
TGTGCCAGCAGTAGAAGACAGGGAGGTAATTCACCCCTCCACTTT CASSRRQGGNSPLHF TRBV3-1/TRBV3-2 TRBD1 NA TRBJ1-6 15
TGTGCCAGCAGCTTAGATTTCAACTCCTACGAGCAGTACTTC CASSLDFNSYEQYF TRBV7-2 NA NA TRBJ2-7 14
TGTGCCAGCAGTTACCTTCCCAGGGGAAGCTCCTACGAGCAGTACTTC CASSYLPRGSSYEQYF TRBV6-5 NA NA TRBJ2-7 16
TGTGCCAGCAGCTTGGATGACGGGAGGGCGGCCACCGGGGAGCTGTTTTTT CASSLDDGRAATGELFF TRBV5-4 TRBD2 NA TRBJ2-2 17
TGTGCCAGCAGCCCACAGGGGAATCAGCCCCAGCATTTT CASSPQGNQPQHF TRBV6-2/TRBV6-3 TRBD1 NA TRBJ1-5 13
TGTGCCAGCAGCGTACAAGTGCTAGCGGGGCCCTACAATGAGCAGTTCTTC CASSVQVLAGPYNEQFF TRBV9 TRBD2 once TRBJ2-1 17
TGTGCCAGCAGCCCAGGACAGGCCAATACGCAGTATTTT CASSPGQANTQYF TRBV11-2 TRBD1 NA TRBJ2-3 13
TGCAGCGCGGGACAGGGTGGGGAATCCCCCCAGCATTTT CSAGQGGESPQHF TRBV29-1 TRBD1 once TRBJ1-5 13
TGTGCCAGCAGTTCTAAGACAGGGGTCGAGCAGTACTTC CASSSKTGVEQYF TRBV6-5 TRBD1 NA TRBJ2-7 13
TGTGCCATCAGTGGGAGGCGGAGCTACGCGAACACCGGGGAGCTGTTTTTT CAISGRRSYANTGELFF TRBV10-3 NA NA TRBJ2-2 17
TGTGCCAGCACCCTCCGGGGTACAAATACGCAGTATTTT CASTLRGTNTQYF TRBV12-3/TRBV12-4 NA NA TRBJ2-3 13
TGTGCCAGCAGTCCCGACCCGGGGATCCGACCAGATACGCAGTATTTT CASSPDPGIRPDTQYF TRBV7-6 NA NA TRBJ2-3 16
TGTGCCAGCAGCCCAACGTCTGTAGGAGTTAATAATTCACCCCTCCACTTT CASSPTSVGVNNSPLHF TRBV3-1/TRBV3-2 NA NA TRBJ1-6 17
TGTGCCAGCAGTGGGGCCAGGGGCCCCACTGAAGCTTTCTTT CASSGARGPTEAFF TRBV25-1 NA NA TRBJ1-1 14